The rows below give T cell receptor beta chains drawn from one sample of a study of Ad26.COV2.S vaccination and SARS-CoV-2 variants. Libraries were prepared by immunoSEQ multiplex PCR; TCRdb keeps only in-frame clonotypes and omits some of them. The sample consists of under 550,000 clones, roughly 90% of them appearing once. The material sequenced was peripheral blood, taken in a trial of Ad26.COV2.S vaccine versus placebo. All receptors come from a person between 18 and 65 years old who received the Ad26.COV2.S COVID-19 vaccine or a placebo. Both conserved end residues are part of each CDR3. A D gene is named only where the DNA matches it firmly. Clone size is not always given. Where it is, it says once, few, many or a class for expanded clones.

j_gene: TRBJ1-6; d_gene: TRBD1; len: 14; v_gene: TRBV27; abundance: NA; CDR3aa: CASSQQGGNSPLHF; CDR3nt: TGTGCCAGCAGCCAACAGGGGGGGAATTCACCCCTCCACTTT
j_gene: TRBJ2-1; d_gene: TRBD1; len: 12; v_gene: TRBV29-1; abundance: NA; CDR3aa: CSVDPTGGVRFF; CDR3nt: TGCAGCGTTGACCCTACAGGGGGCGTTAGGTTCTTC
j_gene: TRBJ1-1; d_gene: TRBD1; len: 14; v_gene: TRBV30; abundance: NA; CDR3aa: CAWEQGARNTEAFF; CDR3nt: TGTGCCTGGGAACAGGGGGCTCGAAACACTGAAGCTTTCTTT
j_gene: TRBJ2-7; d_gene: NA; len: 14; v_gene: TRBV7-2; abundance: NA; CDR3aa: CASSLVWSIYEQYF; CDR3nt: TGTGCCAGCAGCTTAGTGTGGTCAATCTACGAGCAGTACTTC
j_gene: TRBJ2-6; d_gene: NA; len: 18; v_gene: TRBV3-1/TRBV3-2; abundance: NA; CDR3aa: CASSQVKRSYSGANVLTF; CDR3nt: TGTGCCAGCAGCCAAGTAAAGCGCTCATACTCTGGGGCCAACGTCCTGACTTTC
j_gene: TRBJ2-7; d_gene: NA; len: 13; v_gene: TRBV15; abundance: NA; CDR3aa: CATSRDRVYEQYF; CDR3nt: TGTGCCACCAGCAGAGATCGGGTCTACGAGCAGTACTTC
j_gene: TRBJ2-1; d_gene: TRBD2; len: 16; v_gene: TRBV19; abundance: NA; CDR3aa: CASSSPTSGKDNEQFF; CDR3nt: TGTGCCAGTAGTTCTCCAACTAGCGGGAAAGACAATGAGCAGTTCTTC
j_gene: TRBJ1-1; d_gene: NA; len: 14; v_gene: TRBV30; abundance: NA; CDR3aa: CAWSSGALFTEAFF; CDR3nt: TGTGCCTGGAGTTCGGGGGCCCTCTTCACTGAAGCTTTCTTT
j_gene: TRBJ2-1; d_gene: TRBD1; len: 15; v_gene: TRBV5-1; abundance: NA; CDR3aa: CASSLVGQGTYEQFF; CDR3nt: TGCGCCAGCAGCTTGGTGGGACAGGGTACCTATGAGCAGTTCTTC
j_gene: TRBJ2-3; d_gene: TRBD2; len: 15; v_gene: TRBV10-1; abundance: once; CDR3aa: CASSGSGRAEDTQYF; CDR3nt: TGCGCCAGCAGCGGGAGCGGGAGGGCCGAAGATACGCAGTATTTT
j_gene: TRBJ2-1; d_gene: TRBD1; len: 17; v_gene: TRBV18; abundance: NA; CDR3aa: CASSPLDRTGSYNEQFF; CDR3nt: TGTGCCAGCTCACCATTGGACAGGACGGGATCCTACAATGAGCAGTTCTTC
j_gene: TRBJ1-1; d_gene: NA; len: 14; v_gene: TRBV29-1; abundance: NA; CDR3aa: CSAYEAAKGTEAFF; CDR3nt: TGCAGCGCATATGAAGCGGCGAAGGGGACTGAAGCTTTCTTT
j_gene: TRBJ2-5; d_gene: NA; len: 14; v_gene: TRBV27; abundance: NA; CDR3aa: CASSALRVRETQYF; CDR3nt: TGTGCCAGCAGTGCCCTGCGGGTCAGGGAGACCCAGTACTTC
j_gene: TRBJ2-2; d_gene: NA; len: 12; v_gene: TRBV4-1; abundance: NA; CDR3aa: CASSPDTGELFF; CDR3nt: TGCGCCAGCAGCCCAGATACCGGGGAGCTGTTTTTT
j_gene: TRBJ1-3; d_gene: NA; len: 13; v_gene: TRBV5-1; abundance: NA; CDR3aa: CASKAGSGNTIYF; CDR3nt: TGCGCCAGCAAAGCGGGCTCTGGAAACACCATATATTTT
j_gene: TRBJ2-7; d_gene: NA; len: 14; v_gene: TRBV2; abundance: NA; CDR3aa: CASRPRISSYEQYF; CDR3nt: TGTGCCAGCAGACCCAGGATAAGCTCCTACGAGCAGTACTTC
j_gene: TRBJ1-2; d_gene: NA; len: 13; v_gene: TRBV5-4; abundance: NA; CDR3aa: CASSLGTDYGYTF; CDR3nt: TGTGCCAGCAGCTTGGGGACAGACTATGGCTACACCTTC
j_gene: TRBJ2-1; d_gene: NA; len: 16; v_gene: TRBV27; abundance: few; CDR3aa: CASSPEISSSYNEQFF; CDR3nt: TGTGCCAGCAGTCCGGAAATCTCAAGCTCCTACAATGAGCAGTTCTTC
j_gene: TRBJ2-1; d_gene: NA; len: 18; v_gene: TRBV28; abundance: NA; CDR3aa: CASSSLHRASGKGDEQFF; CDR3nt: TGTGCCAGCAGTTCCCTCCATAGGGCTAGCGGAAAGGGGGATGAGCAGTTCTTC
j_gene: TRBJ2-6; d_gene: NA; len: 16; v_gene: TRBV5-4; abundance: NA; CDR3aa: CASSRDPPPGANVLTF; CDR3nt: TGTGCCAGCAGCCGGGACCCTCCCCCCGGGGCCAACGTCCTGACTTTC
j_gene: TRBJ1-2; d_gene: TRBD1; len: 14; v_gene: TRBV24-1; abundance: NA; CDR3aa: CATSGHDRDYGYTF; CDR3nt: TGTGCCACCAGTGGGCACGACAGGGACTATGGCTACACCTTC
j_gene: TRBJ1-1; d_gene: NA; len: 14; v_gene: TRBV5-8; abundance: NA; CDR3aa: CASSFGVMGSEAFF; CDR3nt: TGTGCCAGCAGCTTTGGGGTAATGGGGTCTGAAGCTTTCTTT
j_gene: TRBJ1-2; d_gene: NA; len: 13; v_gene: TRBV19; abundance: NA; CDR3aa: CASSMDGNYGYTF; CDR3nt: TGTGCCAGTAGTATGGACGGTAACTATGGCTACACCTTC
j_gene: TRBJ2-7; d_gene: TRBD1; len: 14; v_gene: TRBV18; abundance: NA; CDR3aa: CASSPRDRDYEQYF; CDR3nt: TGTGCCAGCTCACCTAGGGACAGGGACTACGAGCAGTACTTC
j_gene: TRBJ1-3; d_gene: NA; len: 13; v_gene: TRBV7-2; abundance: NA; CDR3aa: CASSLSYKDTIYF; CDR3nt: TGTGCCAGCAGCTTAAGCTATAAGGACACCATATATTTT
j_gene: TRBJ2-3; d_gene: TRBD2; len: 17; v_gene: TRBV7-3; abundance: NA; CDR3aa: CASSLTTTSGSADTQYF; CDR3nt: TGTGCCAGCAGCTTAACTACGACTAGCGGGAGTGCAGATACGCAGTATTTT
j_gene: TRBJ2-7; d_gene: TRBD2; len: 13; v_gene: TRBV27; abundance: NA; CDR3aa: CASSGTSIYEQYF; CDR3nt: TGTGCCAGCAGCGGGACTAGCATCTACGAGCAGTACTTC
j_gene: TRBJ2-3; d_gene: NA; len: 13; v_gene: TRBV30; abundance: NA; CDR3aa: CAWSVNRANTQYF; CDR3nt: TGTGCCTGGAGTGTAAACCGGGCCAATACGCAGTATTTT
j_gene: TRBJ2-1; d_gene: NA; len: 14; v_gene: TRBV6-5; abundance: NA; CDR3aa: CASGADSPYNEQFF; CDR3nt: TGTGCCAGCGGGGCTGACAGCCCCTACAATGAGCAGTTCTTC
j_gene: TRBJ2-1; d_gene: NA; len: 15; v_gene: TRBV5-1; abundance: NA; CDR3aa: CASSLGRADYNEQFF; CDR3nt: TGCGCCAGCAGCTTGGGACGGGCGGACTACAATGAGCAGTTCTTC
j_gene: TRBJ2-6; d_gene: NA; len: 15; v_gene: TRBV9; abundance: NA; CDR3aa: CASSVAGSGANVLTF; CDR3nt: TGTGCCAGCAGCGTAGCGGGATCCGGGGCCAACGTCCTGACTTTC
j_gene: TRBJ2-3; d_gene: NA; len: 15; v_gene: TRBV4-1; abundance: NA; CDR3aa: CASSQDDGGTDTQYF; CDR3nt: TGCGCCAGCAGCCAAGATGACGGCGGCACAGATACGCAGTATTTT
j_gene: TRBJ2-7; d_gene: TRBD2; len: 15; v_gene: TRBV5-6; abundance: NA; CDR3aa: CASSLGGLVSYEQYF; CDR3nt: TGTGCCAGCAGCTTGGGGGGACTAGTTTCCTACGAGCAGTACTTC
j_gene: TRBJ2-1; d_gene: NA; len: 16; v_gene: TRBV2; abundance: NA; CDR3aa: CASIGQLVSSYNEQFF; CDR3nt: TGTGCCAGCATCGGGCAGCTTGTTAGCTCCTACAATGAGCAGTTCTTC
j_gene: TRBJ2-7; d_gene: NA; len: 15; v_gene: TRBV20-1; abundance: NA; CDR3aa: CSASSRDTASYEQYF; CDR3nt: TGCAGTGCTAGTAGCCGGGACACCGCCTCCTACGAGCAGTACTTC
j_gene: TRBJ2-7; d_gene: TRBD2; len: 13; v_gene: TRBV7-9; abundance: NA; CDR3aa: CASSGRGYYEQYF; CDR3nt: TGTGCCAGCAGTGGGAGGGGCTACTACGAGCAGTACTTC
j_gene: TRBJ1-3; d_gene: TRBD1; len: 14; v_gene: TRBV28; abundance: NA; CDR3aa: CASTGQVGGNTIYF; CDR3nt: TGTGCCAGCACCGGACAGGTCGGTGGAAACACCATATATTTT
j_gene: TRBJ2-7; d_gene: TRBD2; len: 13; v_gene: TRBV12-3/TRBV12-4; abundance: NA; CDR3aa: CASTSSGSYEQYF; CDR3nt: TGTGCCAGCACCTCTAGCGGATCCTACGAGCAGTACTTC
j_gene: TRBJ1-4; d_gene: NA; len: 13; v_gene: TRBV18; abundance: NA; CDR3aa: CASSPKTGEGLFF; CDR3nt: TGTGCCAGCTCACCGAAGACGGGAGAAGGACTGTTTTTT
j_gene: TRBJ1-5; d_gene: NA; len: 13; v_gene: TRBV7-9; abundance: NA; CDR3aa: CASSLDEAQPQHF; CDR3nt: TGTGCCAGCAGCTTGGACGAGGCTCAGCCCCAGCATTTT
j_gene: TRBJ1-1; d_gene: NA; len: 15; v_gene: TRBV7-2; abundance: few; CDR3aa: CASSLTFEQNTEAFF; CDR3nt: TGTGCCAGCAGCTTAACCTTTGAGCAGAACACTGAAGCTTTCTTT
j_gene: TRBJ1-5; d_gene: NA; len: 15; v_gene: TRBV28; abundance: NA; CDR3aa: CASSLLSGANQPQHF; CDR3nt: TGTGCCAGCAGTTTATTGTCGGGGGCCAATCAGCCCCAGCATTTT